Each of the 32 T cell receptor beta chains below was sequenced from the same sample in a study of shared clonotypes between healthy human individuals (dated by TCRdb to 2020 to 2021). The library was generated by the immunoSEQ multiplex PCR assay. TCRdb carries this immuneACCESS record with in-frame sequences only. Its versions omit some clonotypes, under half of them owing to an unresolved V gene in the studies checked, with the rest unexplained. This sample is represented by 2 million to 2.5 million clones; under 95% of them were singletons. About 1.5% of the sample goes to the ten largest clones. CD8 naive samples were obtained by positive selection for CCR7 among CD45RO-negative cells, yielding a CD45RA+CCR7+ population from which TemRA cells were excluded. Sequencing was done on a sample of naive CD8+ T cells from PBMCs. The cell subset or site label here, explained by the study, means: CD45RA+CCR7+. All receptors come from a man younger than 30 in good health. Some clones in this sample may be carry-over from other donors' samples.

The chain employs TRBV7-9 and TRBJ1-3; D unresolved. There are 14 residues in the CDR3. CDR1 SEHNR and CDR2 FQNEAQ come from the germline V gene (reference sequence). V shed 5 bases and J shed 2 bases, with 10 bases lying between them. The CDR3 sequence: CASSPGETGNTIYF. In DNA, the CDR3 is TGTGCCAGCAGCCCCGGGGAAACTGGAAACACCATATATTTT.

The V gene is TRBV19, the J gene TRBJ1-1; unclear D gene. CDR3 length: 13 residues. Germline lookup yields CDR1 LNHDA and CDR2 SQIVND (reference sequence). Trimming cost V 6 bases and J 1 base, with 9 bases left between them. CDR3 residues: CASRSAANTEAFF. The CDR3 nucleotides are TGTGCCAGTAGGTCGGCGGCGAACACTGAAGCTTTCTTT.

This sequence joins TRBV5-6 and TRBJ2-7, with TRBD2 as a possible D gene (6 bases). Germline V gene lookup returns CDR1 SGHDT and CDR2 YYEEEE. V was trimmed by 4 bases and J by 5 bases, leaving 13 bases between them. The CDR3 covers 13 residues. The DNA of the CDR3 is TGTGCCAGCAGCCATGGAGGCGGGGACGAGCAGTACTTC. Residues: CASSHGGGDEQYF.

The V gene is TRBV5-1, the J gene TRBJ2-4; possible D gene TRBD2, 6 bases. The CDR3 runs to 15 residues. CDR1 and CDR2 (germline): SGHRS, YFSETQ. Trimming took off 3 bases at V and 8 bases at J, with 18 bases between the two ends. The DNA for the CDR3 is TGCGCCAGCAGCTCATCTCTCCGAGGGGAGGACATTCAGTACTTC. It yields the protein CASSSSLRGEDIQYF.

The V call is TRBV27, the J call TRBJ2-7; D is possibly TRBD1 (5 bases). CDR3 length equals 13 residues. Germline CDR1 MNHEY, CDR2 SMNVEV (reference sequence). Trimming cost V 4 bases and J 2 bases, with 9 bases left between them. CDR3 sequence (DNA): TGTGCCAGCAGTTGGGGCCCCACCTACGAGCAGTACTTC. Translating it yields CASSWGPTYEQYF.

This chain joins TRBV29-1 and TRBJ2-7, with a tentative D call TRBD2 (6 bases). The CDR3 extends over 15 amino acids. With 7 bases removed from V and 0 bases from J, the gap between germline ends came to 19 bases. Germline assignment: CDR1 SQVTM and CDR2 ANQGSEA. In DNA, the CDR3 is TGCAGCGCCGACGATGGCGGGATGGGCTCCTACGAGCAGTACTTC. Residues: CSADDGGMGSYEQYF.

The V call is TRBV19, the J call TRBJ2-7; 8 nucleotides agree with TRBD1. The V and J ends lost 5 bases and 2 bases, in that order; junction bases with no gene match: 20. The CDR3 runs to 19 residues. The germline CDR1 and CDR2 sequences are LNHDA and SQIVND (reference sequence). Here the CDR3 reads CASSPGQGYLRDHPYEQYF. The CDR3, as DNA: TGTGCCAGTAGTCCAGGACAGGGTTACCTCCGGGACCACCCCTACGAGCAGTACTTC.

The rearrangement links TRBV7-9 to TRBJ2-7; 13 bases are a match to TRBD2. CDR1 is SEHNR and CDR2 is FQNEAQ in the germline V gene (reference sequence). J gave up 7 bases and V 3 bases, and 3 bases lay outside the gene matches. The CDR3 is made up of 14 amino acids. In DNA, the CDR3 is TGTGCCAGCAGCTTGCCGGGACTAGCGGGAGAGCAGTACTTC. Residues: CASSLPGLAGEQYF.

The chain couples TRBV6-5 to TRBJ2-1; D is possibly TRBD1 (6 bases). V was shortened by 6 bases and J by 6 bases, with 9 bases between the two germline ends. The germline V gene encodes CDR1 MNHEY and CDR2 SVGAGI. The CDR3 length is 12 residues. In nucleotides, the CDR3 is TGTGCCAGCAGACAGGGTCCCAATGAGCAGTTCTTC. It specifies CASRQGPNEQFF.

The CDR3 region has the DNA TGTGCCAGCAGTCCTTCGTCCGGGACGGTCGTCTACGAGCAGTACTTC. Translation: CASSPSSGTVVYEQYF. V is TRBV27 and J is TRBJ2-7; TRBD1 or TRBD2 may be the D gene (5 bases each). Germline V lookup: CDR1 MNHEY, CDR2 SMNVEV (reference sequence). The CDR3 is 16 residues long. V dropped 5 bases and J dropped 3 bases, with 20 bases sitting between them.

The rearrangement links TRBV28 to TRBJ1-3, with 8 bases identical to TRBD1. CDR3 length equals 17 residues. The junction had 13 bases not matched to a gene; V was cut back by 5 bases and J by 4 bases. Germline assignment: CDR1 MDHEN and CDR2 SYDVKM. CDR3 sequence (DNA): TGTGCCAGCAGTCCCAGTTTAGTCAGGGGGCCCGGAAACACCATATATTTT. It is translated as CASSPSLVRGPGNTIYF.

The chain joins TRBV12-5 to TRBJ1-1; 7 nucleotides agree with TRBD1. After removal of 2 bases from V and 2 bases from J, the junction contained 14 bases not matched to a gene. The germline V gene encodes CDR1 LGHNT and CDR2 FRNRAP. The CDR3 length is 18 residues. CDR3 loop: CASGLLPPQGTVNTEAFF. The DNA of the CDR3 is TGTGCTAGTGGTTTGCTCCCCCCCCAGGGGACAGTAAACACTGAAGCTTTCTTT.

The chain uses TRBV7-9 and TRBJ2-7; 10 bases fit TRBD1. The ends lost 0 bases at V and 6 bases at J; junction bases unmatched: 5. CDR1 and CDR2 from the germline V gene are SEHNR and FQNEAQ (reference sequence). This CDR3 contains 15 residues. The CDR3 protein is CASSLAPRTGGEQYF. The CDR3 DNA sequence: TGTGCCAGCAGCTTAGCGCCACGGACAGGGGGCGAGCAGTACTTC.

CDR3 nucleotides: TGTGCCACTCTAGCCCCGAACACCGGGGAGCTGTTTTTT. It translates to CATLAPNTGELFF. The chain recombines TRBV10-3 with TRBJ2-2, with a possible D match to TRBD2 (5 bases). From germline, CDR1 is ENHRY and CDR2 SYGVKD. Trimming left V 10 bases short and J 0 bases short, with 9 bases between. The CDR3 spans 13 residues.

The V call is TRBV5-1, the J call TRBJ2-3; D remains unclear. In germline, CDR1 is SGHRS, CDR2 YFSETQ. The CDR3 loop spans 16 amino acids. The V end was cut by 0 bases, the J end by 3 bases, with 14 bases between. The CDR3 DNA reads as TGCGCCAGCAGCTTGGCGGCCAGTCCTTTGACAGATACGCAGTATTTT. Translation: CASSLAASPLTDTQYF.

The chain has TRBV9 and TRBJ2-7, with TRBD2 matching 9 bases. Germline V gives CDR1 SGDLS, CDR2 YYNGEE. The trim removed 4 bases at V and 7 bases at J, leaving 12 bases unmatched. The CDR3 has 15 residues. CDR3 sequence: CASSPAGRAGGEQYF. CDR3 in DNA: TGTGCCAGCAGCCCAGCGGGGAGAGCGGGAGGTGAGCAGTACTTC.

J is TRBJ2-7 and V is TRBV7-9, with D possibly being TRBD2 (6 bases). V lost 2 bases and J lost 7, with 12 bases in between. Germline V gene data show CDR1 as SEHNR and CDR2 as FQNEAQ (reference sequence). The CDR3 runs to 13 residues. The CDR3 DNA sequence: TGTGCCAGCAGCTTACCTAGCGAGGTTGAGCAGTACTTC. Protein sequence: CASSLPSEVEQYF. Together with reference TRBV7-9 and TRBJ2-7, the CDR3 gives the full variable domain: DTGVSQNPRHKITKRGQNVTFRCDPISEHNRLYWYRQTLGQGPEFLTYFQNEAQLEKSRLLSDRFSAERPKGSFSTLEIQRTEQGDSAMYLCASSLPSEVEQYFGPGTRLTVT.

The chain couples TRBV27 to TRBJ2-7, with TRBD2 matching over 7 bases. This CDR3 spans 14 amino acids. CDR1 and CDR2 (germline): MNHEY, SMNVEV (reference sequence). Trimming took 5 bases from V and 2 from J; bases not matched to a gene: 6. In DNA, the CDR3 is TGTGCCAGCAGTAGCGGGGCAGCTACCTACGAGCAGTACTTC. It translates to CASSSGAATYEQYF.

This clone has just a few counts. The J gene is TRBJ1-2, the V gene TRBV2; maybe TRBD1 (5 bases). The germline CDR1 and CDR2 sequences are SNHLY and FYNNEI. The CDR3 is 16 amino acids. Trimming took 1 base from V and 0 from J, leaving 12 bases between them. CDR3 DNA sequence: TGTGCCAGCAGTGAAGGTCGGGGCAGCTCTAACTATGGCTACACCTTC. Protein: CASSEGRGSSNYGYTF.

This clone appeared once. J is TRBJ2-1 and V is TRBV7-2; 7 nucleotides agree with TRBD2. The CDR3 loop spans 13 amino acids. CDR1 is SGHTA and CDR2 is FQGNSA in the germline V gene. J gave up 7 bases and V 4 bases, and 4 bases lay outside the gene matches. CDR3 in DNA: TGTGCCAGCAGCTCTTGGGAGGGGAATGAGCAGTTCTTC. The encoded protein is CASSSWEGNEQFF.

The chain recombines TRBV27 with TRBJ2-1, with D tentatively TRBD2 (6 bases). Germline values: CDR1 MNHEY, CDR2 SMNVEV (reference sequence). The CDR3 sequence is 13 residues long. Trimming removed 4 bases from V and 13 bases from J, with 17 bases in between. CDR3 residues: CASSSPGTPAQFF. CDR3 coding DNA: TGTGCCAGCAGTTCACCCGGGACTCCCGCCCAGTTCTTC.

This clone is a singleton in its sample. The chain joins TRBV13 to TRBJ2-5; no definite D call. The germline CDR1 and CDR2 sequences are PRHDT and FYEKMQ (reference sequence). V lost 2 bases and J 5 bases, leaving 9 bases between the germline ends. The CDR3 is 13 residues long. The CDR3 loop is CASSLSPSETQYF. Here the CDR3 DNA reads TGTGCCAGCAGCTTATCACCTTCCGAGACCCAGTACTTC.

The rearrangement joins TRBV27 to TRBJ2-3; D is possibly TRBD2 (6 bases). The germline V gene has CDR1 MNHEY and CDR2 SMNVEV (reference sequence). This CDR3 spans 13 amino acids. The V end lost 7 bases, the J end lost 3 bases, and 11 bases lay between the germline ends. CDR3 sequence (DNA): TGTGCCAGCACCCCCGCGGGGACAGATACGCAGTATTTT. It is translated as CASTPAGTDTQYF.

The chain links TRBV10-3 to TRBJ1-2, with 9 nucleotides matching TRBD1. The CDR3 is made up of 11 amino acids. V shed 10 bases, J shed 8 bases, and the junction held 5 bases outside the gene matches. Germline assignment: CDR1 ENHRY and CDR2 SYGVKD. The CDR3 loop reads CATHGQGGYTF. Here the CDR3 DNA reads TGTGCCACACACGGACAGGGGGGCTACACCTTC.

DNA for the CDR3: TGTGCCACCAGCTTTCAAGTTGGGAGCGAGCAGTACTTC. Translating it yields CATSFQVGSEQYF. The chain carries TRBV15 and TRBJ2-7; tentative D call: TRBD2 (5 bases). The germline gives CDR1 LNHNV, CDR2 YYDKDF (reference sequence). The CDR3 is 13 residues long. V dropped 5 bases and J dropped 6 bases, with 14 bases sitting between them.

The rearrangement joins TRBV7-3 to TRBJ2-3, with TRBD2 as a possible D gene (6 bases). Germline values: CDR1 SGHTA, CDR2 FQGTGA. The length of the CDR3 is 15 residues. Trimming took off 1 base at V and 1 base at J, with 9 bases between the two ends. CDR3 DNA sequence: TGTGCCAGCAGCTTAAAGGGGACTGGCACAGATACGCAGTATTTT. This sequence encodes CASSLKGTGTDTQYF.

This clone was recorded only once. This sequence joins TRBV19 and TRBJ1-5; D is ambiguous. The CDR3 is 14 residues long. Germline CDR1 LNHDA, CDR2 SQIVND (reference sequence). V gave up 5 bases and J gave up 5 bases, with 13 bases separating them. The CDR3 loop is CASSEWGVHQPQHF. CDR3 sequence (DNA): TGTGCCAGTAGTGAGTGGGGAGTTCATCAGCCCCAGCATTTT.

CDR3 in amino acids: CASSPRVGREKLFF. The CDR3 DNA reads TGTGCCAGCAGCCCCCGGGTAGGGCGCGAAAAACTGTTTTTT. This chain joins TRBV7-9 and TRBJ1-4; no clear D gene. The length of the CDR3 is 14 residues. Germline lookup yields CDR1 SEHNR and CDR2 FQNEAQ (reference sequence). V was shortened by 5 bases and J by 8 bases, with 15 bases between the two germline ends.

The chain recombines TRBV7-3 with TRBJ2-2; 7 positions match TRBD1. Germline V gene sequence: CDR1 SGHTA, CDR2 FQGTGA. V shed 6 bases, J shed 4 bases, and the junction held 8 bases outside the gene matches. The CDR3 covers 15 residues. CDR3 sequence reads: CASSQGPGGTGELFF. In nucleotides, the CDR3 is TGTGCCAGCAGTCAGGGGCCAGGGGGCACCGGGGAGCTGTTTTTT.

On this clone: This sample includes further DNA sequences coding for the same CDR3. This chain joins TRBV27 and TRBJ2-7; D perhaps matches TRBD2 (6 bases). CDR3 length: 14 amino acids. Trimming shortened V by 3 bases and J by 2 bases, and 11 bases separated the two germline ends. Germline V lookup: CDR1 MNHEY, CDR2 SMNVEV (reference sequence). The CDR3 is CASSLAGPTYEQYF. The CDR3 coding sequence is TGTGCCAGCAGTTTGGCGGGACCAACCTACGAGCAGTACTTC.

The genes are TRBV28 and TRBJ2-5; no definite D call. CDR1 is MDHEN, CDR2 SYDVKM, per germline. This CDR3 comprises 16 residues. The V end lost 5 bases, the J end lost 2 bases, and 18 bases lay between the germline ends. CDR3 sequence: CASSPFTAKSQETQYF. As DNA, the CDR3 is TGTGCCAGCAGTCCTTTTACGGCCAAATCACAAGAGACCCAGTACTTC.

The genes are TRBV7-6 and TRBJ2-5; D is unresolved. Germline V gives CDR1 SGHVS, CDR2 FNYEAQ. Trimming shortened V by 0 bases and J by 7 bases, and 15 bases separated the two germline ends. This CDR3 spans 15 amino acids. CDR3: CASSLAFGPGWTQYF. CDR3 nucleotide sequence: TGTGCCAGCAGCTTAGCTTTCGGCCCCGGCTGGACCCAGTACTTC. The whole variable domain, filled in from reference TRBV7-6 and TRBJ2-5, reads GAGVSQSPRYKVTKRGQDVALRCDPISGHVSLYWYRQALGQGPEFLTYFNYEAQQDKSGLPNDRFSAERPEGSISTLTIQRTEQRDSAMYRCASSLAFGPGWTQYFGPGTRLLVL.